This entry lists 19 T cell receptor beta chains sequenced from one sample in a study of shared clonotypes between healthy human individuals. CD45RO-negative cells were positively selected for CCR7, leaving out terminally differentiated effector memory CD45RA+ cells. Sequencing used immunoSEQ multiplex PCR; TCRdb keeps in-frame clones, though not all of them. Of hundreds of thousands of clones listed, roughly 96% are singletons. Sequences were obtained from naive CD8+ T cells sorted from blood. The receptors here all came from a woman aged 25 to 39 in good health.

This rearrangement joins TRBV11-2 to TRBJ2-7; D is undetermined. This CDR3 has 13 amino acids. Germline CDR1 reads SGHAT; CDR2 reads FQNNGV. V was trimmed by 2 bases and J by 7 bases, leaving 12 bases between them. This CDR3 is CASSLRHPGEQYF. In nucleotides, the CDR3 is TGTGCCAGCAGCTTACGGCACCCTGGTGAGCAGTACTTC.

The V call is TRBV28, the J call TRBJ2-1, with unresolved D. The germline CDR1 and CDR2 sequences are MDHEN and SYDVKM. The V end lost 4 bases, the J end lost 5 bases, and 9 bases lay between the germline ends. The CDR3 sequence is 13 residues long. Here the CDR3 DNA reads TGTGCCAGCAGTTGGGCGGAAGACAATGAGCAGTTCTTC. Translation: CASSWAEDNEQFF.

The rearrangement uses TRBV28 and TRBJ2-1; D perhaps matches TRBD1 (6 bases). The CDR3 extends over 19 amino acids. From germline, CDR1 is MDHEN and CDR2 SYDVKM. Between the trimmed V and J ends, which lost 5 bases and 0 bases, there was a span of 23 bases. CDR3 protein: CASSVPRDTFDDSYNEQFF. As DNA, the CDR3 is TGTGCCAGCAGTGTCCCCCGGGACACCTTCGACGACTCCTACAATGAGCAGTTCTTC.

The chain employs TRBV7-9 and TRBJ1-2; 7 bases map to TRBD1. Germline loops: CDR1 SEHNR, CDR2 FQNEAQ (reference sequence). V was pared by 5 bases and J by 5 bases, with 2 bases of the junction left unmatched. CDR3 length: 12 residues. The CDR3 protein is CASSGDRYGYTF. Here the CDR3 DNA reads TGTGCCAGCAGCGGGGACAGATATGGCTACACCTTC.

The chain is built from TRBV14 and TRBJ2-7; D is perhaps TRBD1 (6 bases). This CDR3 is built from 17 residues. V lost 6 bases and J 0 bases, leaving 21 bases between the germline ends. Germline CDR1 SGHDN, CDR2 FVKESK. Here the CDR3 DNA reads TGTGCCAGCAGACTAGTCGAGGCTCCGGACAGCTCCTACGAGCAGTACTTC. Its translation is CASRLVEAPDSSYEQYF.

The chain joins TRBV27 to TRBJ2-7; D uncertain. The V end was cut by 5 bases, the J end by 0 bases, with 17 bases between. The CDR3 loop spans 16 amino acids. The V gene's germline CDR1 is MNHEY and CDR2 SMNVEV (reference sequence). In DNA, the CDR3 is TGTGCCAGCAGTCCGACACCGCCGCCGAGCTCCTACGAGCAGTACTTC. This gives the protein CASSPTPPPSSYEQYF.

The chain employs TRBV29-1 and TRBJ2-5, with D possibly being TRBD2 (6 bases). The CDR3 is 17 amino acids. CDR1 and CDR2 (germline): SQVTM, ANQGSEA. V lost 4 bases, J lost 2 bases, and 23 bases lay in between. The CDR3 bases are TGCAGCGTTGTGGGACTTGCCGTTCGGACAAGTCAAGAGACCCAGTACTTC. Its translation: CSVVGLAVRTSQETQYF.

The chain joins TRBV2 to TRBJ2-7; the D call may be TRBD1 or TRBD2 (6 bases each). The CDR3 contains 16 residues. Germline-derived CDR1 and CDR2 are SNHLY and FYNNEI. Trimming pared 2 bases from V and 2 bases from J, leaving 16 bases between. CDR3 sequence: CASSELEGDKTYEQYF. The DNA of the CDR3 is TGTGCCAGCAGTGAACTGGAGGGGGACAAGACCTACGAGCAGTACTTC. The variable domain in full, completed from reference TRBV2 and TRBJ2-7, reads EPEVTQTPSHQVTQMGQEVILRCVPISNHLYFYWYRQILGQKVEFLVSFYNNEISEKSEIFDDQFSVERPDGSNFTLKIRSTKLEDSAMYFCASSELEGDKTYEQYFGPGTRLTVT.

The chain is built from TRBV6-1 and TRBJ1-2, with D possibly TRBD1 on 5 matching bases. CDR3 length: 12 residues. V was cut by 4 bases and J by 8 bases, with 11 bases left in between. The germline V gene encodes CDR1 MNHNS and CDR2 SASEGT. The CDR3: CASSGMGLGYTF. In DNA form, the CDR3 reads TGTGCCAGCAGTGGGATGGGGCTGGGCTACACCTTC.

This sequence joins TRBV28 and TRBJ2-2, with D possibly being TRBD2 (6 bases). V was trimmed by 8 bases and J by 0 bases, leaving 10 bases between them. Germline assignment: CDR1 MDHEN and CDR2 SYDVKM. This CDR3 comprises 14 residues. CDR3 sequence reads: CASGGVTNTGELFF. DNA for the CDR3: TGTGCCAGCGGCGGGGTAACGAACACCGGGGAGCTGTTTTTT.

V and J are TRBV5-1 and TRBJ2-3; 7 bases map to TRBD2. With 0 bases clipped from V and 14 bases from J, the junction kept 6 bases outside the gene matches. Germline-derived CDR1 and CDR2 are SGHRS and YFSETQ. The CDR3 length is 12 residues. CDR3 residues: CASSLGGRAWYF. The DNA of the CDR3 is TGCGCCAGCAGCTTGGGTGGGAGGGCCTGGTATTTT.

The CDR3 DNA follows: TGCAGCGTTGATTCAAGCGGGAGCCGTCCAGATACGCAGTATTTT. This codes for CSVDSSGSRPDTQYF. The chain couples TRBV29-1 to TRBJ2-3; 8 nucleotides align to TRBD2. Trimming removed 3 bases from V and 4 bases from J; junction bases left unmatched: 9. Germline V gene lookup returns CDR1 SQVTM and CDR2 ANQGSEA. The CDR3 extends over 15 amino acids.

The CDR3 here is CASRENSDLGTEAFF. The CDR3 nucleotides read TGTGCCAGCAGGGAAAATTCAGACCTCGGCACTGAAGCTTTCTTT. The genes are TRBV6-4 and TRBJ1-1; D gene unclear. The CDR3 has 15 amino acids. V lost 6 bases to trimming and J lost 4 bases, with 18 bases between them. In germline, CDR1 is MRHNA, CDR2 SNTAGT.

Regarding this clone: The same CDR3 also results from other DNA sequences found in this sample. The rearrangement links TRBV30 to TRBJ2-1, with D unclear. There are 12 residues in the CDR3. The ends were cut back, 0 bases at V and 4 bases at J, with 4 bases in the middle. Germline V gene data show CDR1 as GTSNPN and CDR2 as SVGIG (reference sequence). The CDR3 DNA is TGTGCCTGGAGTGTTGGGTACAATGAGCAGTTCTTC. Encoded protein: CAWSVGYNEQFF.

The V and J genes are TRBV6-5 and TRBJ1-1, with D tentatively TRBD1 (5 bases). Trimming left V 4 bases short and J 9 bases short, with 24 bases between. Germline loops: CDR1 MNHEY, CDR2 SVGAGI. The CDR3 spans 16 residues. DNA of the CDR3: TGTGCCAGCAGTTCAAATCGCCGGGACGGACCACTGAAAGCTTTCTTT. It yields the protein CASSSNRRDGPLKAFF.

This chain joins TRBV5-4 and TRBJ2-7, with 11 positions matching TRBD1. The CDR3 runs to 15 residues. The V and J ends lost 4 bases and 6 bases, in that order; junction bases with no gene match: 9. Germline CDR1 and CDR2: SGHNT and YYREEE (reference sequence). The CDR3 nucleotides read TGTGCCAGCAGCCCGGGACAGGGGGGACCTCTCGAGCAGTACTTC. Residues: CASSPGQGGPLEQYF.

The rearrangement links TRBV5-4 to TRBJ1-2, with 7 nucleotides matching TRBD1. The CDR3 totals 11 residues. Germline CDR1 SGHNT, CDR2 YYREEE (reference sequence). V lost 7 bases to trimming and J lost 8 bases; unmatched junction nucleotides: 5. In DNA form, the CDR3 reads TGTGCCAGCGTGACAGGGACCGGCTACACCTTC. It specifies CASVTGTGYTF.

For the CDR3, the DNA is TGTGCCAGCAGTTTAGGTAGAACCTATGAGCAGTTCTTC. Its protein is CASSLGRTYEQFF. This sequence joins TRBV28 and TRBJ2-1; no firm D call. This CDR3 has 13 amino acids. V dropped 2 bases and J dropped 8 bases, with 10 bases sitting between them. Germline V lookup: CDR1 MDHEN, CDR2 SYDVKM.

The chain carries TRBV29-1 and TRBJ1-1; tentatively, D is TRBD1 (5 bases). The length of the CDR3 is 14 residues. Germline V CDR1 and CDR2: SQVTM, ANQGSEA. The V end was cut by 4 bases, the J end by 2 bases, with 14 bases between. In DNA, the CDR3 is TGCAGCGTTGTTCGGGGGGGTCCAAACACTGAAGCTTTCTTT. Translated: CSVVRGGPNTEAFF.